This note documents a single T cell receptor beta chain sequence. The data derive from a study of blood T cell repertoires in COVID-19. Study overall: From the United States, Italy and Spain came samples of acute and convalescent COVID-19. Sources were T cells, B-cell-depleted T cells, or PBMCs; the material itself was cDNA or gDNA.

V was shortened by 7 bases and J by 4 bases, with 4 bases between the two germline ends. This CDR3 comprises 10 residues. Germline CDR1 and CDR2: SNHLY and FYNNEI. Original data processing: For nucleated cells, counts were estimated from reference gene primer amplification. The table came from immunoSEQ multiplex PCR; TCRdb's copy has only in-frame clones and leaves some out. V, J and clone size were drawn from that table, and D and trimming were deduced from the DNA. The table records approximately 160,000 clones, approximately 86% of them present only once. This rearrangement joins TRBV2 to TRBJ1-2; the D is unclear. Specimen: peripheral blood. The origin of this receptor is a man aged 55 to 69 who had recovered from COVID-19. CDR3 residues: CASTGYGYTF. The DNA for the CDR3 is TGTGCCAGCACGGGCTATGGCTACACCTTC.